This T cell receptor (beta chain) was captured in a study of CD8+ T cells in alopecia areata. Across the whole study: The study gave treated patients oral tofacitinib at 5 to 10 mg twice daily.

CDR1 and CDR2 from the germline V gene are GTSNPN and SVGIG (reference sequence). This CDR3 contains 14 residues. This clone was detected only a few times. A read error may produce the germline difference seen at one junction end. As the sequencing template, cDNA was produced by extracting RNA and reverse transcribing it. TCRdb's table, derived via immunoSEQ multiplex PCR, lists solely in-frame clones and lacks some. The sample holds 220,000 or so clones, approximately 61% seen once. The material was CD4+ T cells sorted from blood, obtained at week 0. The rearrangement links TRBV30 to TRBJ2-2, with D unclear. The sequence was collected from a human donor with alopecia areata. CDR3 sequence: CAWSVFGNSGELFF. The DNA for the CDR3 is TGTGCCTGGAGTGTCTTTGGGAACTCCGGGGAGCTGTTTTTT.